These T cell receptor beta chains were read from a single sample in a study of beta chain features in type 1 diabetes. Sequencing was performed with immunoSEQ multiplex PCR; in TCRdb, only in-frame clones are kept and a portion is missing. The sample contains around 300,000 clones, about 14% of which appear only once. Sequencing input: central memory CD4+ T cells from blood. Every receptor here comes from a man aged 25 to 40 in good health. CDR3s include the opening cysteine and the closing phenylalanine or tryptophan. The D gene is left open where the match is weak. A row's size may be missing; if present it is once, few, many or a size class.

D gene	clone size	J gene	V gene	CDR3 protein	CDR3 DNA
-	many	TRBJ2-3	TRBV7-2	CASSLKGGGRTDTQYF	TGTGCCAGCAGCTTAAAGGGCGGGGGCCGCACAGATACGCAGTATTTT
-	few	TRBJ2-5	TRBV5-4	CASSPPRQETQYF	TGTGCCAGCAGCCCACCTAGACAAGAGACCCAGTACTTC
TRBD1	-	TRBJ1-5	TRBV28	CASRTGGTGAHQPQHF	TGTGCCAGCAGAACAGGCGGGACAGGGGCCCATCAGCCCCAGCATTTT
-	few	TRBJ2-5	TRBV5-4	CASSLTARQETQYF	TGTGCCAGCAGCTTGACAGCGAGGCAAGAGACCCAGTACTTC
TRBD2	few	TRBJ2-1	TRBV7-2	CASSLNLAGNEQFF	TGTGCCAGCAGCTTAAATCTAGCGGGAAACGAGCAGTTCTTC
-	few	TRBJ2-1	TRBV9	CASSREYHNEQFF	TGTGCCAGCAGCCGGGAGTATCACAATGAGCAGTTCTTC
TRBD2	-	TRBJ2-5	TRBV11-2	CASSPPLGRVAQYF	TGTGCCAGCAGCCCTCCATTGGGGAGGGTGGCCCAGTACTTC
TRBD1	-	TRBJ1-1	TRBV5-4	CASSARDRGRNTEAFF	TGTGCCAGCAGCGCCCGGGACAGGGGGCGGAACACTGAAGCTTTCTTT
-	few	TRBJ1-4	TRBV5-6	CASSSGAGNEKLFF	TGTGCCAGCAGCTCGGGGGCAGGAAACGAAAAACTGTTTTTT
-	-	TRBJ2-4	TRBV6-5	CASSYDRKNIQYF	TGTGCCAGCAGTTACGACAGAAAAAACATTCAGTACTTC
TRBD2	few	TRBJ2-3	TRBV7-7	CASSATSGRDTQYF	TGTGCCAGCAGCGCGACTAGCGGGAGAGATACGCAGTATTTT
-	few	TRBJ1-1	TRBV6-6	CASSYQDQGAAFF	TGTGCCAGCAGTTACCAGGATCAGGGAGCAGCTTTCTTT
-	few	TRBJ1-1	TRBV11-2	CASSSTTQGTEAFF	TGTGCCAGCAGCTCTACGACCCAAGGCACTGAAGCTTTCTTT
-	few	TRBJ2-7	TRBV11-2	CASSRGSYEQYF	TGTGCCAGCAGCCGCGGCTCCTACGAGCAGTACTTC
TRBD2	few	TRBJ2-1	TRBV10-3	CAISGKQRGGRDEQFF	TGTGCCATCAGTGGTAAGCAGCGGGGGGGCCGTGATGAGCAGTTCTTC
TRBD2	few	TRBJ2-2	TRBV27	CASSFTGTSTGELFF	TGTGCCAGCAGTTTCACCGGGACTAGTACCGGGGAGCTGTTTTTT
-	-	TRBJ2-4	TRBV6-5	CASSLTRGAKNIQYF	TGTGCCAGCAGTTTGACTAGGGGAGCCAAAAACATTCAGTACTTC
-	-	TRBJ1-1	TRBV5-1	CASSFSVRDTEAFF	TGCGCCAGCAGCTTTAGTGTCAGGGATACTGAAGCTTTCTTT
-	few	TRBJ2-1	TRBV4-3	CASSLGGARDNEQFF	TGCGCCAGCTCCTTGGGGGGCGCGCGGGACAATGAGCAGTTCTTC
-	few	TRBJ1-2	TRBV30	CAWSVLVFSGYTF	TGTGCCTGGAGTGTTCTGGTTTTTAGTGGCTACACCTTC
-	-	TRBJ2-2	TRBV6-5	CASSYSISSVTGELFF	TGTGCCAGCAGTTACTCGATTTCTAGCGTCACCGGGGAGCTGTTTTTT
TRBD2	-	TRBJ2-5	TRBV30	CAWSVSIRSGRVPGTQYF	TGTGCCTGGAGTGTATCAATCCGGAGCGGGAGGGTTCCGGGGACCCAGTACTTC
TRBD1	few	TRBJ2-1	TRBV5-4	CASSLSGGNPYNEQFF	TGTGCCAGCAGCTTGTCAGGGGGCAACCCCTACAATGAGCAGTTCTTC
TRBD1	-	TRBJ2-4	TRBV5-4	CASSVTTGSQNIQYF	TGTGCCAGCAGCGTGACGACAGGGTCCCAAAACATTCAGTACTTC
TRBD1	-	TRBJ1-4	TRBV7-2	CASSPQQGSYGKLFF	TGTGCCAGCAGCCCACAACAGGGGAGCTACGGAAAACTGTTTTTT
-	few	TRBJ2-2	TRBV7-2	CASSLGGQTGELFF	TGTGCCAGCAGCTTAGGGGGTCAGACCGGGGAGCTGTTTTTT
-	-	TRBJ1-5	TRBV6-5	CASRSDSEYQPQHF	TGTGCCAGCAGGTCGGACTCCGAATATCAGCCCCAGCATTTT
-	few	TRBJ2-3	TRBV11-2	CASSLAGADTQYF	TGTGCCAGCAGCTTAGCGGGGGCAGATACGCAGTATTTT
-	-	TRBJ1-2	TRBV20-1	CRDFNGYTF	TGCAGAGACTTCAATGGCTACACCTTC